The 14 T cell receptor beta chains below all came from one sample that was sequenced in a study of regulatory T cells in long-lasting Graves disease (dated by TCRdb to the early 2020s). To prepare the library, multiplex PCR was applied. The sequencing machine was an Illumina HiSeq 4000. CDR3 regions were amplified by Arm-PCR with iRepertoire HTBI primers to construct TCR beta libraries. The public reads were reprocessed in TCRdb via fastp at Q25 and MiXCR, keeping in-frame beta chains. Each CDR3 protein appears once, grouped with its most common genes and DNA. In all, the sample holds some 500,000 distinct CDR3 sequences, and about 16% of those were seen once. Clones ranked in the top ten supply 25% of the sample. Read against the paper, the sample's time point label means: newly diagnosed GD, antithyroid drugs for less than 3 months. For both TCR sequencing and RNA sequencing, RNA was extracted from PBMCs using TRIzol.

This sample was shared with a second study, whose subject was T cells in Graves' hyperthyroidism and ophthalmopathy.

Sequenced material: peripheral blood mononuclear cells (PBMCs), taken at new diagnosis, from a patient treated with antithyroid drugs. These receptors all stem from a woman aged 35 to 59 with Graves disease. Donor details come from another sample of the same person, matched by shared clones.

This clonotype appeared a single time. The CDR3 does not end in the conserved phenylalanine or tryptophan, so this is likely a read error. This sequence joins TRBV11-2 and TRBJ2-5; TRBD2 matches 8 bases. The trim removed 5 bases at V and 9 bases at J, leaving 23 bases unmatched. The CDR3 length is 18 residues. Looked up from germline, CDR1 is SGHAT and CDR2 is FQNNGV. The CDR3 nucleotides are TGTGCCAGCAGCCAAAACAGACCGGGACTAGAGACAAATAGGGCCCAGTACTTG. The encoded protein is CASSQNRPGLETNRAQYL.

The chain couples TRBV7-9 to TRBJ2-3; 7 bases match TRBD2. Germline CDR1 and CDR2: SEHNR and FQNEAQ (reference sequence). Unmatched junction bases numbered 3, after V lost 5 bases and J lost 1 base. The CDR3 totals 14 residues. The DNA for the CDR3 is TGTGCCAGCAGCGGACTAGTCGGCACAGATACGCAGTATTTT. Its translation is CASSGLVGTDTQYF.

Many counts were recorded for this clonotype. The junction and the germline gene differ at one end; a read error may be behind it. J is TRBJ2-1 and V is TRBV6-1; perhaps D is TRBD1 or TRBD2 (5 bases each). The CDR3 length is 11 residues. Germline V gene lookup returns CDR1 MNHNS and CDR2 SASEGT. DNA of the CDR3: TGTGCCTGCAGGGAGTGGAATGAGCAGTTCTTC. Amino acid sequence: CACREWNEQFF.

This clonotype was recorded a few times. This rearrangement joins TRBV4-1 to TRBJ2-4, with TRBD1 matching 8 bases. The germline gives CDR1 MGHRA, CDR2 YSYEKL. V lost 1 base to trimming and J lost 0 bases; unmatched junction nucleotides: 8. CDR3 size: 18 residues. CDR3 coding DNA: TGCGCCAGCAGCCAAGCAGGGGGCGGTTCGATAGCCAAAAACATTCAGTACTTC. Its protein is CASSQAGGGSIAKNIQYF.

A note on this clonotype: At one boundary the junction diverges from the germline segment, which might be a read error. The V and J genes are TRBV5-1 and TRBJ1-1; the D gene is possibly TRBD1 (5 bases). The CDR3 sequence is 15 residues long. Germline V gives CDR1 SGHRS, CDR2 YFSETQ. Written as DNA, the CDR3 is TGTGCCAGCAAAAAGGAGGGGCGGATAAACACTGAAGCTTTCTTT. This sequence encodes CASKKEGRINTEAFF.

This clonotype was seen repeatedly, ten times or more. The CDR3: CASSPPGLPPGELFF. The CDR3 DNA is TGTGCCAGCAGTCCTCCGGGACTCCCTCCCGGGGAGCTGTTTTTT. This rearrangement joins TRBV6-1 to TRBJ2-2; D might be TRBD2 (6 bases). Deletions cut 5 bases from V and 6 bases from J, with 16 bases between. Germline V gene sequence: CDR1 MNHNS, CDR2 SASEGT. This CDR3 has 15 amino acids.

This rearrangement joins TRBV4-1 to TRBJ2-1; 7 nucleotides agree with TRBD2. From germline, CDR1 is MGHRA and CDR2 YSYEKL. This CDR3 is built from 17 residues. Germline trimming cut 1 base from V and 6 bases from J; bases unmatched to any gene: 12. This CDR3 is CASSQGAATSTSNEQFF. In nucleotides, the CDR3 is TGCGCCAGCAGCCAAGGGGCGGCGACTAGCACCTCCAATGAGCAGTTCTTC.

This clonotype is a singleton in its sample. This chain links TRBV28 with TRBJ2-3, with D perhaps TRBD2 (6 bases). The V end was cut by 5 bases, the J end by 5 bases, with 11 bases between. The germline V gene encodes CDR1 MDHEN and CDR2 SYDVKM. This CDR3 has 13 residues. DNA for the CDR3: TGTGCCAGCAGTGTGGGGACTGAAGATACGCAGTATTTT. Its protein product is CASSVGTEDTQYF.

This clonotype was counted ten times or more. The chain is built from TRBV20-1 and TRBJ1-1, with D unclear. V was pared by 0 bases and J by 6 bases, with 5 bases between. CDR1 is DFQATT, CDR2 SNEGSKA, per germline (reference sequence). This CDR3 region has 11 residues. The CDR3, as DNA: TGCAGTGCTAGAGACCCGCCTGAAGCTTTCTTT. Its translation is CSARDPPEAFF.

This clonotype occurred a few times. This rearrangement joins TRBV20-1 to TRBJ1-4, with D possibly TRBD1 on 5 matching bases. Per germline, CDR1 DFQATT and CDR2 SNEGSKA (reference sequence). Trimming took off 6 bases at V and 14 bases at J, with 13 bases between the two ends. This CDR3 contains 10 residues. The CDR3 sequence: CSAGDYGLFF. The CDR3 DNA reads as TGCAGTGCCGGGGACTATGGGCTGTTTTTT.

This clonotype was observed many times. This sequence joins TRBV7-8 and TRBJ2-1, with D possibly matching TRBD1 (6 bases). V lost 2 bases, J lost 0 bases, and 8 bases lay in between. Germline V gene lookup returns CDR1 SGHVS and CDR2 FQNEAQ. CDR3 length: 15 residues. CDR3 region: CASSLRGFSYNEQFF. CDR3 DNA sequence: TGTGCCAGCAGCTTAAGGGGGTTCTCCTACAATGAGCAGTTCTTC. Full variable domain (rest looked up from reference TRBV7-8 and TRBJ2-1): GAGVSQSPRYKVAKRGQDVALRCDPISGHVSLFWYQQALGQGPEFLTYFQNEAQLDKSGLPSDRFFAERPEGSVSTLKIQRTQQEDSAVYLCASSLRGFSYNEQFFGPGTRLTVL.

The sample holds many counts of this clonotype. V usage is TRBV10-3 and J usage is TRBJ1-6, with TRBD1 matching over 8 bases. The CDR3 is 14 residues long. Germline V gene lookup returns CDR1 ENHRY and CDR2 SYGVKD. J gave up 10 bases and V 6 bases, and 8 bases lay outside the gene matches. The CDR3 spells CAIRGTGPGSPLHF. CDR3 coding DNA: TGTGCCATCAGGGGGACAGGTCCAGGGTCACCCCTCCACTTT.

The sample holds a few counts of this clonotype. The V gene is TRBV5-5, the J gene TRBJ2-5; either TRBD1 or TRBD2 may fit D (5 bases each). The CDR3 length is 17 residues. Germline V gene sequence: CDR1 SGHKS, CDR2 YYEKEE (reference sequence). V dropped 2 bases and J dropped 2 bases, with 19 bases sitting between them. CDR3 protein: CASSFWPSWGRQETQYF. For the CDR3, the DNA is TGTGCCAGCAGCTTCTGGCCCTCGTGGGGACGGCAAGAGACCCAGTACTTC.

The table lists this clonotype with many counts. The chain links TRBV11-2 to TRBJ2-5; D gene ambiguous. The ends were cut back, 5 bases at V and 7 bases at J, with 17 bases in the middle. From germline, CDR1 is SGHAT and CDR2 FQNNGV. The CDR3 spans 14 residues. The DNA of the CDR3 is TGTGCCAGCAGCGCGAGTGCCCCTTCAGGGACCCAGTACTTC. The encoded protein is CASSASAPSGTQYF.